These T cell receptor beta chains were read from a single sample in a study of beta chain features in type 1 diabetes. Here immunoSEQ multiplex PCR was the method, and the copy in TCRdb shows in-frame clones only, minus some. This sample carries about 900,000 clones, 17% of them seen once, and the ten largest clones take about 0.02%. Sequences were obtained from naive CD4+ T cells from blood. The receptors stem from a woman between 18 and 29 years old in good health. Both conserved end residues are part of each CDR3. The D gene is left open where the match is weak. Where a row states a size, it is once, few, many or the class of an expanded clone; other rows omit it.

size: .; D: .; V: TRBV5-4; J: TRBJ2-3; CDR3: CASSGPVGTQYF; DNA: TGTGCCAGCAGTGGACCCGTAGGTACGCAGTATTTT
size: .; D: .; V: TRBV6-6; J: TRBJ1-2; CDR3: CASSPTGLLGYTF; DNA: TGTGCCAGCAGCCCTACAGGGTTGTTGGGCTACACCTTC
size: few; D: TRBD2; V: TRBV10-3; J: TRBJ2-7; CDR3: CAIGVKREAYEQYF; DNA: TGTGCCATCGGAGTCAAGCGGGAAGCCTACGAGCAGTACTTC
size: few; D: .; V: TRBV9; J: TRBJ2-7; CDR3: CASSVEWGAYEQYF; DNA: TGTGCCAGCAGCGTAGAGTGGGGCGCGTACGAGCAGTACTTC
size: few; D: TRBD2; V: TRBV23-1; J: TRBJ2-1; CDR3: CASSKNRRSSGGRNYNEQFF; DNA: TGCGCCAGCAGCAAAAATCGCCGATCCTCGGGGGGTAGAAACTACAATGAGCAGTTCTTC
size: .; D: .; V: TRBV27; J: TRBJ2-1; CDR3: CASSLRVPYNEQFF; DNA: TGTGCCAGCAGTTTAAGGGTCCCTTACAATGAGCAGTTCTTC
size: few; D: .; V: TRBV10-3; J: TRBJ1-2; CDR3: CAISSMRENYGYTF; DNA: TGTGCCATCAGTTCGATGCGGGAAAACTATGGCTACACCTTC
size: few; D: TRBD2; V: TRBV7-3; J: TRBJ2-3; CDR3: CASSRSGSTDTQYF; DNA: TGTGCCAGCAGCCGTAGCGGGTCCACAGATACGCAGTATTTT
size: .; D: .; V: TRBV4-3; J: TRBJ2-5; CDR3: CASSPTRRLQETQYF; DNA: TGCGCCAGCAGCCCCACTAGGCGGCTTCAAGAGACCCAGTACTTC
size: few; D: .; V: TRBV6-5; J: TRBJ1-2; CDR3: CASSYVDTRGNYGYTF; DNA: TGTGCCAGCAGTTACGTAGACACCAGGGGTAACTATGGCTACACCTTC
size: .; D: TRBD2; V: TRBV4-3; J: TRBJ2-1; CDR3: CASSQRPGLANEQFF; DNA: TGCGCCAGCAGCCAGCGGCCGGGACTAGCGAATGAGCAGTTCTTC
size: .; D: .; V: TRBV4-1; J: TRBJ2-5; CDR3: CASSLALGETQYF; DNA: TGCGCCAGCAGCCTGGCCTTGGGGGAGACCCAGTACTTC
size: .; D: TRBD2; V: TRBV7-9; J: TRBJ2-1; CDR3: CASSQTSGTYNEQFF; DNA: TGTGCCAGCAGCCAGACTAGCGGCACCTACAATGAGCAGTTCTTC
size: .; D: .; V: TRBV28; J: TRBJ2-5; CDR3: CASSYRVPETQYF; DNA: TGTGCCAGCAGTTACAGGGTTCCGGAGACCCAGTACTTC
size: .; D: .; V: TRBV7-8; J: TRBJ2-7; CDR3: CASSLVTQGYEQYF; DNA: TGTGCCAGCAGCTTAGTAACTCAGGGCTACGAGCAGTACTTC
size: .; D: TRBD2; V: TRBV5-1; J: TRBJ2-1; CDR3: CASSTGTSGISYNEQFF; DNA: TGCGCCAGCAGCACCGGGACTAGCGGAATCTCCTACAATGAGCAGTTCTTC
size: few; D: TRBD1; V: TRBV4-3; J: TRBJ2-1; CDR3: CASSQGQGVEYNEQFF; DNA: TGCGCCAGCAGCCAAGGACAGGGGGTCGAATACAATGAGCAGTTCTTC
size: .; D: .; V: TRBV4-3; J: TRBJ2-7; CDR3: CASSHSTGRSYEQYF; DNA: TGCGCCAGCAGCCATTCTACAGGGAGGTCCTACGAGCAGTACTTC
size: few; D: .; V: TRBV20-1; J: TRBJ2-1; CDR3: CSARVASEQFF; DNA: TGCAGTGCTAGAGTGGCAAGTGAGCAGTTCTTC
size: few; D: TRBD2; V: TRBV7-9; J: TRBJ2-5; CDR3: CASSLAGTSTSGKETQYF; DNA: TGTGCCAGCAGCTTAGCCGGGACTAGCACGTCGGGAAAAGAGACCCAGTACTTC
size: .; D: TRBD1; V: TRBV28; J: TRBJ1-2; CDR3: CASRYPGTGGSDTF; DNA: TGTGCCAGCAGGTACCCCGGGACAGGGGGCTCTGACACCTTC
size: few; D: TRBD2; V: TRBV6-5; J: TRBJ2-7; CDR3: CASSYDLRGEQYF; DNA: TGTGCCAGCAGTTACGATTTGCGGGGGGAGCAGTACTTC
size: .; D: .; V: TRBV10-2; J: TRBJ2-1; CDR3: CASRLNYNEQFF; DNA: TGCGCCAGCAGACTAAACTACAATGAGCAGTTCTTC
size: .; D: TRBD2; V: TRBV7-6; J: TRBJ2-2; CDR3: CASSLMAGANTGELFF; DNA: TGTGCCAGCAGCTTAATGGCGGGAGCGAACACCGGGGAGCTGTTTTTT
size: .; D: .; V: TRBV18; J: TRBJ2-7; CDR3: CASSPTEGSGEQYF; DNA: TGTGCCAGCTCACCGACCGAGGGGTCGGGCGAGCAGTACTTC
size: .; D: .; V: TRBV15; J: TRBJ2-7; CDR3: CATSRVIVSPGRDEQYF; DNA: TGTGCCACCAGCAGAGTGATTGTTTCCCCCGGCAGGGACGAGCAGTACTTC
size: .; D: .; V: TRBV6-6; J: TRBJ2-3; CDR3: CASLVAGDTQYF; DNA: TGTGCCAGCCTGGTAGCAGGAGATACGCAGTATTTT
size: .; D: TRBD2; V: TRBV18; J: TRBJ2-1; CDR3: CASSTGLVISSYNEQFF; DNA: TGTGCCAGCTCAACGGGACTAGTAATTAGCTCCTACAATGAGCAGTTCTTC
size: .; D: .; V: TRBV27; J: TRBJ2-6; CDR3: CASTSSGANVLTF; DNA: TGTGCCAGCACCTCCTCTGGGGCCAACGTCCTGACTTTC
size: .; D: TRBD2; V: TRBV6-1; J: TRBJ2-5; CDR3: CASGVAGRVGTQYF; DNA: TGTGCCAGCGGGGTAGCGGGGAGGGTTGGGACCCAGTACTTC
size: few; D: TRBD1; V: TRBV10-3; J: TRBJ1-1; CDR3: CAISGTAQSEAFF; DNA: TGTGCCATCAGCGGGACAGCGCAGTCTGAAGCTTTCTTT
size: few; D: TRBD2; V: TRBV7-6; J: TRBJ2-3; CDR3: CASSLFPYSGSSTDTQYF; DNA: TGTGCCAGCAGCTTATTTCCCTATAGCGGGAGTAGCACAGATACGCAGTATTTT
size: .; D: .; V: TRBV19; J: TRBJ2-1; CDR3: CASRDYQYNEQFF; DNA: TGTGCCAGTCGCGACTACCAATACAATGAGCAGTTCTTC
size: .; D: .; V: TRBV6-6; J: TRBJ2-7; CDR3: CASSLDTRRSYEQYF; DNA: TGTGCCAGCAGTCTAGACACTCGAAGGTCCTACGAGCAGTACTTC
size: few; D: .; V: TRBV9; J: TRBJ2-5; CDR3: CASSALAQETQYF; DNA: TGTGCCAGCAGCGCACTAGCCCAAGAGACCCAGTACTTC
size: .; D: TRBD1; V: TRBV5-1; J: TRBJ2-6; CDR3: CASSSLSEGAGANVLTF; DNA: TGCGCCAGCAGCTCCCTGTCTGAGGGGGCCGGGGCCAACGTCCTGACTTTC
size: few; D: TRBD2; V: TRBV7-9; J: TRBJ2-1; CDR3: CASSLLAGGTYNEQFF; DNA: TGTGCCAGCAGCCTCCTAGCGGGAGGAACCTACAATGAGCAGTTCTTC
size: few; D: .; V: TRBV5-4; J: TRBJ2-3; CDR3: CASSPGGRTDTQYF; DNA: TGTGCCAGCAGCCCCGGGGGCCGCACAGATACGCAGTATTTT
size: few; D: .; V: TRBV5-1; J: TRBJ2-3; CDR3: CASRQGTDTQYF; DNA: TGCGCCAGCAGACAGGGCACAGATACGCAGTATTTT
size: few; D: .; V: TRBV18; J: TRBJ1-2; CDR3: CASSLDRNYGYTF; DNA: TGTGCCAGCTCTTTGGACAGAAACTATGGCTACACCTTC
size: .; D: .; V: TRBV7-6; J: TRBJ2-1; CDR3: CASSPGTYGSFGEQFF; DNA: TGTGCCAGCAGCCCCGGGACTTATGGGAGTTTTGGGGAGCAGTTCTTC
size: few; D: TRBD1; V: TRBV27; J: TRBJ2-1; CDR3: CASSFFGTGTLNNEQFF; DNA: TGTGCCAGCAGTTTTTTCGGGACAGGGACCTTGAACAATGAGCAGTTCTTC
size: .; D: TRBD2; V: TRBV27; J: TRBJ2-5; CDR3: CASKTSRYQETQYF; DNA: TGTGCCAGCAAGACTAGCAGGTACCAAGAGACCCAGTACTTC
size: few; D: TRBD1; V: TRBV6-5; J: TRBJ2-7; CDR3: CASSRDRGRYEQYF; DNA: TGTGCCAGCAGCCGGGACAGGGGGCGATACGAGCAGTACTTC
size: .; D: .; V: TRBV2; J: TRBJ2-2; CDR3: CASSERQGGTGELFF; DNA: TGTGCCAGCAGTGAGCGCCAGGGGGGGACCGGGGAGCTGTTTTTT